Each of the 23 T cell receptor beta chains below was sequenced from the same sample in a study of metastatic and nonmetastatic thyroid tumors. Among the patients, none had received any treatment before thyroid surgery. TCRdb reprocessed the PCR reads using MiXCR. The top ten hold over 10% of the sample, which has about 35,000 clones, over 15% seen once. The sample consisted of blood. The receptors were gathered from a male donor with papillary thyroid cancer or a benign thyroid nodule (not recorded which). Some clones in this sample may be carry-over from other donors' samples.

The genes are TRBV6-1 and TRBJ2-7; no firm D call. Per the germline V gene, CDR1 is MNHNS and CDR2 is SASEGT. The CDR3 has 15 residues. V was cut by 5 bases and J by 6 bases, with 20 bases left in between. CDR3 sequence: CASSRTVTHLPEQYF. CDR3 in DNA: TGTGCCAGCAGTCGAACCGTGACGCATCTCCCCGAGCAGTACTTC.

By share of the sample, this clone is medium-sized. V is TRBV28 and J is TRBJ1-3; 7 bases align to TRBD1. V trimming: 0 bases; J trimming: 0 bases; junction bases outside the gene matches: 5. This CDR3 has 17 amino acids. Germline assignment: CDR1 MDHEN and CDR2 SYDVKM. CDR3 amino acids: CASSLWEQGTSGNTIYF. The CDR3 DNA reads as TGTGCCAGCAGTTTATGGGAACAGGGGACCTCTGGAAACACCATATATTTT.

This clone turned up a few times. The chain recombines TRBV6-1 with TRBJ2-4; 7 bases are shared with TRBD1. Per germline, CDR1 MNHNS and CDR2 SASEGT. J lost 6 bases, V lost 6 bases, and 11 bases had no gene match. The CDR3 totals 15 residues. The CDR3 protein is CASRTRDSGTNIQYF. CDR3 DNA sequence: TGTGCCAGCAGGACACGGGACAGTGGTACAAACATTCAGTACTTC.

This clone was observed at least ten times. The J gene is TRBJ2-7, the V gene TRBV5-1, with 8 nucleotides matching TRBD2. Germline assignment: CDR1 SGHRS and CDR2 YFSETQ. The CDR3 runs to 15 residues. V was clipped by 0 bases and J by 4 bases; unmatched bases: 6. The CDR3 DNA reads TGCGCCAGCAGCTTGGGCCAAAGCGGGAGTTACGAGCAGTACTTC. Its protein is CASSLGQSGSYEQYF.

For this clone: A read error may produce the germline difference seen at one junction end. The CDR3 DNA reads as TGCAGTGCAGACGGATTACCCGGGACTAGCGGGGGGGGAACCTACGAGAAGTACTTC. Its protein is CSADGLPGTSGGGTYEKYF. This chain links TRBV20-1 with TRBJ2-7, with TRBD2 identical over 16 bases. Germline V gene data show CDR1 as DFQATT and CDR2 as SNEGSKA (reference sequence). The CDR3 runs to 19 residues.

This clone is termed medium-sized (0.01 to 0.1%). This rearrangement joins TRBV6-1 to TRBJ2-7, with 9 bases fitting TRBD1. CDR1 and CDR2 from the germline V gene are MNHNS and SASEGT. Trimming at V came to 7 bases and at J to 2 bases, leaving 6 bases not matched to a gene. The CDR3 sequence is 14 residues long. CDR3 sequence reads: CASKPGQGTYEQYF. The CDR3 DNA reads as TGTGCCAGCAAACCGGGACAGGGCACCTACGAGCAGTACTTC.

This clone has at least ten counts. This chain uses TRBV28 with TRBJ2-5; D may match TRBD1 or TRBD2 (6 bases each). V gave up 3 bases and J gave up 1 base, with 9 bases separating them. This CDR3 has 14 residues. Germline V gene sequence: CDR1 MDHEN, CDR2 SYDVKM. Written as DNA, the CDR3 is TGTGCCAGCAGTTTCGGGGGCAGCCAAGAGACCCAGTACTTC. Translation gives CASSFGGSQETQYF.

Concerning this clone itself: One end of the junction does not line up with germline, which may come from a read error. This chain links TRBV5-6 with TRBJ2-7; 9 nucleotides match TRBD1. This CDR3 is built from 15 residues. Germline lookup yields CDR1 SGHDT and CDR2 YYEEEE. CDR3 bases: TGTGCCAGCAGCTTACCCCAGTACAGGGGGCGGGAGCATTACTTC. As protein: CASSLPQYRGREHYF.

The chain employs TRBV6-1 and TRBJ2-7; D call uncertain. Trimming took 5 bases from V and 3 from J, leaving 14 bases between them. Per the germline V gene, CDR1 is MNHNS and CDR2 is SASEGT. The CDR3 has 14 residues. CDR3 loop: CASSPRETNYEQYF. The CDR3 DNA sequence: TGTGCCAGCAGTCCAAGAGAAACCAACTACGAGCAGTACTTC.

This clone has just a few counts. The chain is built from TRBV19 and TRBJ2-5; TRBD2 matches 13 bases. The CDR3 runs to 15 residues. After removal of 9 bases from V and 3 bases from J, the junction contained 7 bases not matched to a gene. Germline V gene lookup returns CDR1 LNHDA and CDR2 SQIVND (reference sequence). The DNA for the CDR3 is TGTGCCAGCTGGTCCGGGACTAGCGGGAAAGAGACCCAGTACTTC. Its protein product is CASWSGTSGKETQYF.

This clone appeared many times. The chain employs TRBV11-2 and TRBJ1-5; no firm D call. The CDR3 sequence is 16 residues long. V dropped 2 bases and J dropped 6 bases, with 17 bases sitting between them. Germline CDR1 is SGHAT and CDR2 is FQNNGV. CDR3 nucleotide sequence: TGTGCCAGCAGCTTAAATCTGGCGGAGATGGGTCAGCCCCAGCATTTT. Its protein product is CASSLNLAEMGQPQHF.

The chain uses TRBV6-2 or TRBV6-3 and TRBJ1-2; the match to TRBD1 covers 7 bases. J was trimmed by 8 bases and V by 6 bases; bases with no gene match: 9. The CDR3 length is 13 residues. The germline gives CDR1 MNHEY, CDR2 SVGEGT. This chain's CDR3 is CASSTKGGWGYTF. The CDR3 DNA reads as TGTGCCAGCAGCACGAAAGGGGGCTGGGGCTACACCTTC.

This clone occurred a few times. The J gene is TRBJ2-6, the V gene TRBV24-1; D gene unclear. V was clipped by 9 bases and J by 1 base, with 3 bases between them. This CDR3 has 12 residues. Germline CDR1 is KGHDR and CDR2 is SFDVKD. CDR3 sequence: CATESGANVLTF. The DNA of the CDR3 is TGTGCCACCGAGTCTGGGGCCAACGTCCTGACTTTC.

This clone was picked up many times. This sequence joins TRBV5-4 and TRBJ1-2; no reliable D call. Germline assignment: CDR1 SGHNT and CDR2 YYREEE (reference sequence). V was pared by 0 bases and J by 1 base, with 7 bases between. The CDR3 is made up of 14 amino acids. CDR3 DNA sequence: TGTGCCAGCAGCTTGGAACAGCTTAACTATGGCTACACCTTC. Protein sequence: CASSLEQLNYGYTF.

This clone showed up many times. The J gene is TRBJ1-6, the V gene TRBV20-1; 7 bases line up with TRBD1. V gave up 3 bases and J gave up 8 bases; unmatched junction bases: 13. Germline loops: CDR1 DFQATT, CDR2 SNEGSKA (reference sequence). The CDR3 is 16 amino acids. The DNA for the CDR3 is TGCAGTGCTAGTGAAACGCCGGGACAGCTCCATTCACCCCTCCACTTT. Amino acids: CSASETPGQLHSPLHF.

This clone was picked up many times. This chain connects TRBV7-8 to TRBJ2-3, with D maybe TRBD2 (5 bases). Looked up from germline, CDR1 is SGHVS and CDR2 is FQNEAQ. CDR3 size: 20 residues. Trimming took off 0 bases at V and 0 bases at J, with 22 bases between the two ends. CDR3 in DNA: TGTGCCAGCAGCTTAGCTCGATACACTTTATTAGCGAGGAGCACAGATACGCAGTATTTT. Its translation is CASSLARYTLLARSTDTQYF.

This clone appeared many times. This chain uses TRBV2 with TRBJ2-7; tentatively, D is TRBD2 (5 bases). CDR1 and CDR2 (germline): SNHLY, FYNNEI. The V gene lost 7 bases and the J gene lost 6 bases, with 16 bases spanning the gap. The CDR3 contains 13 residues. CDR3 sequence: CASTWETLVEQYF. The CDR3 DNA reads as TGTGCCAGCACGTGGGAGACGCTGGTCGAGCAGTACTTC.

The sample holds a few counts of this clone. V is TRBV12-3 or TRBV12-4 and J is TRBJ1-2; D is unclear. The CDR3 is made up of 11 amino acids. The V end was cut by 3 bases, the J end by 7 bases, with 6 bases between. For the CDR3, the DNA is TGTGCCAGCAGTTTGGGTTCTGGCTACACCTTC. As protein: CASSLGSGYTF.

This clone was counted many times. The gene calls are TRBV18 and TRBJ2-7; the D gene could be TRBD1 or TRBD2 (5 bases each). The CDR3 runs to 15 residues. Germline CDR1 and CDR2: KGHSH and LQKENI. Trimming removed 2 bases from V and 7 bases from J, with 18 bases in between. The CDR3 DNA sequence: TGTGCCAGCTCACCAGGGGGTGCGATGACGCGTGAGCAGTACTTC. Translating gives CASSPGGAMTREQYF. Complete variable domain (other parts from reference TRBV18 and TRBJ2-7): NAGVMQNPRHLVRRRGQEARLRCSPMKGHSHVYWYRQLPEEGLKFMVYLQKENIIDESGMPKERFSAEFPKEGPSILRIQQVVRGDSAAYFCASSPGGAMTREQYFGPGTRLTVT.

This clone was seen more than once but under ten times. This sample includes further DNA sequences coding for the same CDR3. The rearrangement links TRBV28 to TRBJ1-6; the D is unclear. The CDR3 consists of 15 residues. V lost 7 bases and J lost 8, with 18 bases in between. From germline, CDR1 is MDHEN and CDR2 SYDVKM. The chain's CDR3 is CASNTPGGIYSPLHF. As DNA, the CDR3 is TGTGCCAGCAACACCCCCGGTGGTATATATTCACCCCTCCACTTT.

This clone was seen many times. The gene calls are TRBV20-1 and TRBJ2-5; 12 bases line up with TRBD2. CDR3 size: 13 residues. Per the germline V gene, CDR1 is DFQATT and CDR2 is SNEGSKA (reference sequence). J lost 5 bases, V lost 3 bases, and 1 base had no gene match. The CDR3 nucleotides are TGCAGTGCTAGTCTAGCGGGAGGGGAGACCCAGTACTTC. Its translation is CSASLAGGETQYF.

The rearrangement links TRBV4-1 to TRBJ1-1; the D is unclear. Trimming pared 2 bases from V and 0 bases from J, leaving 19 bases between. CDR1 and CDR2 from the germline V gene are MGHRA and YSYEKL. The CDR3 loop spans 18 amino acids. CDR3 protein: CASSQLVIPRFMNTEAFF. CDR3 coding DNA: TGCGCCAGCAGCCAACTCGTAATTCCGCGATTTATGAACACTGAAGCTTTCTTT.

This clone came up many times. Other DNA sequences of this sample code for an identical CDR3. The chain has TRBV29-1 and TRBJ2-1, with 8 bases aligning to TRBD2. The J segment lost 9 bases and the V segment lost 5 bases, leaving 15 bases of the junction unmatched. CDR3 length: 15 amino acids. Germline CDR1 is SQVTM and CDR2 is ANQGSEA. CDR3 in DNA: TGCAGCGTTCCAAGGCCGGGGGGGCCAAGTTTTGAGCAGTTCTTC. Its translation is CSVPRPGGPSFEQFF.